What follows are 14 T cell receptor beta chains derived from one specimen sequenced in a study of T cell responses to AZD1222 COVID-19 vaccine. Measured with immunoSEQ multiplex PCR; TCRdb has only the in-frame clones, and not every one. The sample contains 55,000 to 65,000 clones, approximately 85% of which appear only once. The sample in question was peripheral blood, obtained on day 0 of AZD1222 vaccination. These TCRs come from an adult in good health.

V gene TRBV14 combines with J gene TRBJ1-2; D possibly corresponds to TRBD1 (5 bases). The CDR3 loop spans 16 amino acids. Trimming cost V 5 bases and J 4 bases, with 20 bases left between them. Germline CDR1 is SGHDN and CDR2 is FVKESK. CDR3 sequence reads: CASSFLRGQGGYGYTF. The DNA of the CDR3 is TGTGCCAGCAGCTTCCTCCGAGGGCAGGGCGGCTATGGCTACACCTTC.

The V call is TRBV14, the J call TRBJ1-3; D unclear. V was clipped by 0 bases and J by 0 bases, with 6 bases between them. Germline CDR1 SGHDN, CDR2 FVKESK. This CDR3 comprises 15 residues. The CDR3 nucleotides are TGTGCCAGCAGCCAAGAATTGGTCTCTGGAAACACCATATATTTT. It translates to CASSQELVSGNTIYF.

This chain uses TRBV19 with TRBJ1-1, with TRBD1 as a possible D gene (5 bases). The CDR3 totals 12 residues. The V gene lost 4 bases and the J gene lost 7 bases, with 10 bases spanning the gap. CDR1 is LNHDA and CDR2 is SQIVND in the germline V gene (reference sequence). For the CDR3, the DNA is TGTGCCAGTAGTACGGGACGCCATGAAGCTTTCTTT. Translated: CASSTGRHEAFF.

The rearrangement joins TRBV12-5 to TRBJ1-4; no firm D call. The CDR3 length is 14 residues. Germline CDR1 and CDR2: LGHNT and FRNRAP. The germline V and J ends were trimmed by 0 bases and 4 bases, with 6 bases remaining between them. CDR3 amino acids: CASGLVAFNEKLFF. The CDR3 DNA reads TGTGCTAGTGGTTTGGTAGCTTTTAATGAAAAACTGTTTTTT.

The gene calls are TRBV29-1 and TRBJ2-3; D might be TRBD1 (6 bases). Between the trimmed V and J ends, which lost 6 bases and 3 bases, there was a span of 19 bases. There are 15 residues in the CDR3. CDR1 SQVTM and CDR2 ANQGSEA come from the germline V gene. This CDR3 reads CSVGATGMGTDTQYF. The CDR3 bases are TGCAGCGTCGGGGCTACAGGGATGGGGACAGATACGCAGTATTTT.

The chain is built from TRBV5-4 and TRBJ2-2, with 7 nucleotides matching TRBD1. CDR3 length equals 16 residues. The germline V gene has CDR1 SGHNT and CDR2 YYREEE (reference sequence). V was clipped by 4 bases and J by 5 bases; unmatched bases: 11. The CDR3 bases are TGTGCCAGCAGCCCGGGACAGAAACTTTCGACCGGGGAGCTGTTTTTT. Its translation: CASSPGQKLSTGELFF. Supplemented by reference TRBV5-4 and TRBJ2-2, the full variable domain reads ETGVTQSPTHLIKTRGQQVTLRCSSQSGHNTVSWYQQALGQGPQFIFQYYREEENGRGNFPPRFSGLQFPNYSSELNVNALELDDSALYLCASSPGQKLSTGELFFGEGSRLTVL.

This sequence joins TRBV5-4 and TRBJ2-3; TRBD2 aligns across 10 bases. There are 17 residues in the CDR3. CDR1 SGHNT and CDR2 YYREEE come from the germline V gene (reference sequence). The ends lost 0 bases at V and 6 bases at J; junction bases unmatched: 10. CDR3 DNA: TGTGCCAGCAGCTTGGCGGTGGCTAGCGGGGGTAGCGATACGCAGTATTTT. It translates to CASSLAVASGGSDTQYF.

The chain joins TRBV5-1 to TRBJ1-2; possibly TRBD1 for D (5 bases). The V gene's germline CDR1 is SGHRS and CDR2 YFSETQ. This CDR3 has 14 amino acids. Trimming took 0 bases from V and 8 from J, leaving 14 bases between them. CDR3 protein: CASSLGQGPFGYTF. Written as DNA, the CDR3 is TGCGCCAGCAGCTTGGGGCAGGGTCCCTTCGGCTACACCTTC.

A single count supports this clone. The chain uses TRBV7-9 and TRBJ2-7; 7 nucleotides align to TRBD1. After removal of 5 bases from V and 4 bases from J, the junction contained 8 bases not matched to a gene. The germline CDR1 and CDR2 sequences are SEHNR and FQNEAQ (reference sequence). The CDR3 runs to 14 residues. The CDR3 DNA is TGTGCCAGCAGCCCCCGGGACAGATTATACGAGCAGTACTTC. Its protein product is CASSPRDRLYEQYF. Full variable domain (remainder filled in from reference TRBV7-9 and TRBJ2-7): DTGVSQNPRHKITKRGQNVTFRCDPISEHNRLYWYRQTLGQGPEFLTYFQNEAQLEKSRLLSDRFSAERPKGSFSTLEIQRTEQGDSAMYLCASSPRDRLYEQYFGPGTRLTVT.

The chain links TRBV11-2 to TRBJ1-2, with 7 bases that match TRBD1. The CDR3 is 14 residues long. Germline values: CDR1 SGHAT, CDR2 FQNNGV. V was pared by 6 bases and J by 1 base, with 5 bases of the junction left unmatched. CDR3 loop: CASSFRDSNYGYTF. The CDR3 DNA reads TGTGCCAGCAGTTTCCGGGACAGTAACTATGGCTACACCTTC.

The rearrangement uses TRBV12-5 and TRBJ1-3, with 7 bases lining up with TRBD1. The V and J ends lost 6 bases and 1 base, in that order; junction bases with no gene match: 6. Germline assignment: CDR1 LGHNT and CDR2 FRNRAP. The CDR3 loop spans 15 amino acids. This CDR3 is CASGLTGFSGNTIYF. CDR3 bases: TGTGCTAGTGGCCTGACAGGGTTTTCTGGAAACACCATATATTTT.

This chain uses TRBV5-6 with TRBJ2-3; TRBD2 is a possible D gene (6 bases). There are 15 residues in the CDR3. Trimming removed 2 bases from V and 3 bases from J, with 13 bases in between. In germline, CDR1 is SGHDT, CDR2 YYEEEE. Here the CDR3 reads CASSFYHGGTDTQYF. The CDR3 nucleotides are TGTGCCAGCAGCTTCTACCATGGGGGGACAGATACGCAGTATTTT.

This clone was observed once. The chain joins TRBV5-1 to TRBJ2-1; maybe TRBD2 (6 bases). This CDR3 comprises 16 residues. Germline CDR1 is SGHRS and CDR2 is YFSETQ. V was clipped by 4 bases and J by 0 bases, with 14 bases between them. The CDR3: CASSGSGLSSYNEQFF. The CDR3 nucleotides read TGCGCCAGCAGCGGATCGGGACTGAGCTCCTACAATGAGCAGTTCTTC.

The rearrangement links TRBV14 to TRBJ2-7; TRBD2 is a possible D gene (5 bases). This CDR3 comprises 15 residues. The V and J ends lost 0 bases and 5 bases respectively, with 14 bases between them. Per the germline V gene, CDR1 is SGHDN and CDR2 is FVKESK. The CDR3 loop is CASSQDSSSPDEQYF. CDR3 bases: TGTGCCAGCAGCCAAGATTCTTCTAGCCCCGACGAGCAGTACTTC.